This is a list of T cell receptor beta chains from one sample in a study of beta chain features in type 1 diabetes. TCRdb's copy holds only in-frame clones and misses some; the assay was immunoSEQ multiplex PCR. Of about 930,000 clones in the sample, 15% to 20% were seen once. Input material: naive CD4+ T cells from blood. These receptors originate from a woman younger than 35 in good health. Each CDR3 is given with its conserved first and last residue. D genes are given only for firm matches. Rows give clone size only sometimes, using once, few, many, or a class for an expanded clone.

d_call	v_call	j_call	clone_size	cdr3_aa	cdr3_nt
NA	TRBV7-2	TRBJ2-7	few	CASSLAANYEQYF	TGTGCCAGCAGCTTAGCGGCCAACTACGAGCAGTACTTC
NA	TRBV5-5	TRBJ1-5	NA	CASSLLYVTTNQPQHF	TGTGCCAGCAGCTTGTTGTATGTCACAACAAATCAGCCCCAGCATTTT
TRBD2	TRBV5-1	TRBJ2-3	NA	CASSSGSIPDTQYF	TGCGCCAGCTCTAGCGGGAGTATTCCAGATACGCAGTATTTT
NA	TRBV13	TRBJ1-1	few	CASSLGLGFTATEAFF	TGTGCCAGCAGCTTAGGCTTGGGTTTTACGGCCACTGAAGCTTTCTTT
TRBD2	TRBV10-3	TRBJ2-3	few	CASMRAGSGREGTDTQYF	TGTGCCAGCATGAGAGCAGGGAGCGGGAGGGAGGGCACAGATACGCAGTATTTT
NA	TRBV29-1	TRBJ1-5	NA	CSVAENSNQPQHF	TGCAGCGTTGCGGAAAATAGCAATCAGCCCCAGCATTTT
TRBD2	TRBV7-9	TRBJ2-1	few	CASSWLLAGEQFF	TGTGCCAGCAGCTGGTTGCTAGCGGGAGAGCAGTTCTTC
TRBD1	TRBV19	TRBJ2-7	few	CASSISNRGTYEQYF	TGTGCCAGTAGTATCAGCAACAGGGGAACCTACGAGCAGTACTTC
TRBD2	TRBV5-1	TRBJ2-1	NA	CASSSRELSSYNEQFF	TGCGCCAGCAGCTCGCGGGAGTTAAGCTCCTACAATGAGCAGTTCTTC
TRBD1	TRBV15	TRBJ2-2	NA	CATSRGDRLTGELFF	TGTGCCACCAGCAGAGGGGACAGACTCACCGGGGAGCTGTTTTTT
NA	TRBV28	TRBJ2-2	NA	CASTRQLNTGELFF	TGTGCCAGCACACGCCAACTCAACACCGGGGAGCTGTTTTTT
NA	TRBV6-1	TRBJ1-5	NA	CASSQGGDNQPQHF	TGTGCCAGCAGCCAGGGTGGAGACAATCAGCCCCAGCATTTT
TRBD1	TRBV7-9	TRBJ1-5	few	CASSSGTGLWGSNQPQHF	TGTGCCAGCAGCTCCGGGACAGGGTTGTGGGGTAGCAATCAGCCCCAGCATTTT
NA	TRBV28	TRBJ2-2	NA	CASSLQNTGELFF	TGTGCCAGCAGTTTACAAAACACCGGGGAGCTGTTTTTT
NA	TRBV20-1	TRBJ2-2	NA	CSAIRLGELFF	TGCAGTGCTATTAGACTTGGGGAGCTGTTTTTT
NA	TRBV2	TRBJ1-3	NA	CASSDRGRNTIYF	TGTGCCAGCAGTGACAGAGGCAGAAACACCATATATTTT
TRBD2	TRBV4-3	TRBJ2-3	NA	CASSQAGSGASTDTQYF	TGCGCCAGCAGCCAAGCCGGCAGCGGGGCTAGCACAGATACGCAGTATTTT
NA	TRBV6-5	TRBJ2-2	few	CASIRGNPNTGELFF	TGTGCCAGCATCCGGGGCAATCCGAACACCGGGGAGCTGTTTTTT
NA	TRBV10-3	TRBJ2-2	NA	CAISRTSPGELFF	TGTGCCATCAGTAGAACTAGCCCCGGGGAGCTGTTTTTT